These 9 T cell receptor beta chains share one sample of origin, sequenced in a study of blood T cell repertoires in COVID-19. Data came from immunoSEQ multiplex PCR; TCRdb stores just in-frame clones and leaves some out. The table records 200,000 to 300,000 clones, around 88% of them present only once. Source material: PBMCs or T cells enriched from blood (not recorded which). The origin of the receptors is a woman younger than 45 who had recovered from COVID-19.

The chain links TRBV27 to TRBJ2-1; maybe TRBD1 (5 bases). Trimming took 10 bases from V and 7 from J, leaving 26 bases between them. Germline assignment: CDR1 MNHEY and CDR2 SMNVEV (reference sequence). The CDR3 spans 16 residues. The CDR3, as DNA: TGTGCCACCATGGGCAGGGAAAAGAATTCTAGGAATGAGCAGTTCTTC. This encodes CATMGREKNSRNEQFF.

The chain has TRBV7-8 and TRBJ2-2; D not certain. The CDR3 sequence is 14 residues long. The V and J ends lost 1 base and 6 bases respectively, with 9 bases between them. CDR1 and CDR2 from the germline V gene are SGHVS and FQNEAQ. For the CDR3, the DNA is TGTGCCAGCAGCTTAGAATTCCAGGCCGGGGAGCTGTTTTTT. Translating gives CASSLEFQAGELFF.

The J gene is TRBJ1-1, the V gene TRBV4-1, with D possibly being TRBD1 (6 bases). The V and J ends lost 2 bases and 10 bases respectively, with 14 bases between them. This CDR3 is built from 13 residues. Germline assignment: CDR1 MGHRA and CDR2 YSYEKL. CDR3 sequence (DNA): TGCGCCAGCAGCCAACAGGGGATTCCGAGAGCTTTCTTT. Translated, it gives CASSQQGIPRAFF.

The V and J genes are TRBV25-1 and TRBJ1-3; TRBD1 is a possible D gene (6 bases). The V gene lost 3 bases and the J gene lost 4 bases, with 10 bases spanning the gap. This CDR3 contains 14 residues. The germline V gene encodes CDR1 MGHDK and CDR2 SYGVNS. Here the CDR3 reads CASSEWGGGNTIYF. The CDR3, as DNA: TGTGCCAGCAGTGAGTGGGGGGGCGGAAACACCATATATTTT.

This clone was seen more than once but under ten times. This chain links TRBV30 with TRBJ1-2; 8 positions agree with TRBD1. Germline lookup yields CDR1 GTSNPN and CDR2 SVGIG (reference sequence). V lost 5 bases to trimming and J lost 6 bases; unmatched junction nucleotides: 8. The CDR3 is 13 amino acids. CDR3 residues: CAWGRGRFDGYTF. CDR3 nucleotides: TGTGCCTGGGGCAGGGGGCGTTTCGATGGCTACACCTTC.

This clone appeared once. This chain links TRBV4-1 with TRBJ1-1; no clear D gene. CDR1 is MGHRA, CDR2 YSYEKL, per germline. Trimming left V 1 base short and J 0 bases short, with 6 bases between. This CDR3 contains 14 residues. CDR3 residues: CASSQVLLNTEAFF. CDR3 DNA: TGCGCCAGCAGCCAAGTTCTGTTGAACACTGAAGCTTTCTTT.

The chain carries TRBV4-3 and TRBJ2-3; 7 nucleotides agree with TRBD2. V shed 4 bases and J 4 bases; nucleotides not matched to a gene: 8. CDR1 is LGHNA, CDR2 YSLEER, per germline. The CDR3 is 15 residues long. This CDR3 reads CASSRGGSGPDTQYF. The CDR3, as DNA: TGCGCCAGCAGCCGGGGCGGGAGCGGGCCAGATACGCAGTATTTT.

CDR3 in amino acids: CASSQPTGGGETQYF. The DNA for the CDR3 is TGCGCCAGCAGCCAACCGACAGGGGGCGGAGAGACCCAGTACTTC. The chain recombines TRBV4-1 with TRBJ2-5, with TRBD1 matching 10 bases. V was pared by 2 bases and J by 4 bases, with 4 bases of the junction left unmatched. Germline V gene sequence: CDR1 MGHRA, CDR2 YSYEKL. The CDR3 has 15 amino acids.

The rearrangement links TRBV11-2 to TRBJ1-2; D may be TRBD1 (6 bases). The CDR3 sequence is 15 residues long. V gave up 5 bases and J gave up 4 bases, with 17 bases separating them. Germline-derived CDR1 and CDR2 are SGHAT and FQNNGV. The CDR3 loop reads CASSRVQGTPYGYTF. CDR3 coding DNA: TGTGCCAGCAGCCGGGTGCAGGGGACCCCCTATGGCTACACCTTC.